The 8 T cell receptor beta chains listed next were all sequenced from one sample in a study of monozygotic twins with inflammatory bowel disease. TCRdb reprocessed the 5' RACE reads, with one entry per CDR3 protein and no DNA. This repertoire includes 310,000 or so distinct CDR3 sequences. Sequenced input: blood. The receptor set was obtained from a human donor with ulcerative colitis or Crohn's disease, or a healthy co-twin of an affected twin (not recorded which).

The chain carries TRBV7-9 and TRBJ2-1; TCRdb proposes TRBD1, but this gene call is untestable without DNA. The CDR3 is made up of 15 amino acids. The germline V gene has CDR1 SEHNR and CDR2 FQNEAQ (reference sequence). This CDR3 reads CASTLRQGEYNEQFF.

The V and J genes are TRBV5-1 and TRBJ2-7; TCRdb selects TRBD1, and the lack of DNA leaves this call unchecked. This CDR3 contains 14 residues. Germline loops: CDR1 SGHRS, CDR2 YFSETQ. This CDR3 is CASSEGTDSYEQYF.

J is TRBJ2-2 and V is TRBV20-1. Germline CDR1 and CDR2: DFQATT and SNEGSKA (reference sequence). CDR3 length equals 15 residues. The CDR3: CSARDLRGNTGELFF.

The J gene is TRBJ2-3, the V gene TRBV27; the TCRdb call, TRBD1, lacks DNA for checking. CDR3 length: 16 residues. The germline CDR1 and CDR2 sequences are MNHEY and SMNVEV (reference sequence). CDR3 amino acids: CVSSLGRGGPPDTQYF.

The V call is TRBV9, the J call TRBJ2-7; the D call of TRBD2 rests on TCRdb alone, since no DNA is present to check it. The CDR3 loop spans 14 amino acids. The germline gives CDR1 SGDLS, CDR2 YYNGEE. CDR3 sequence: CASSPRTNHGEQYF.

The chain recombines TRBV5-1 with TRBJ2-1. This CDR3 is built from 13 residues. The germline CDR1 and CDR2 sequences are SGHRS and YFSETQ. CDR3 residues: CASSLGQAFEQFF. The whole variable domain, filled in from reference TRBV5-1 and TRBJ2-1, reads KAGVTQTPRYLIKTRGQQVTLSCSPISGHRSVSWYQQTPGQGLQFLFEYFSETQRNKGNFPGRFSGRQFSNSRSEMNVSTLELGDSALYLCASSLGQAFEQFFGPGTRLTVL.

This chain joins TRBV6-1 and TRBJ1-2; the D gene TCRdb calls, TRBD1, cannot be checked with no DNA. The CDR3 has 16 residues. The germline V gene has CDR1 MNHNS and CDR2 SASEGT. The CDR3 loop reads CASSLLSRDRAGGYTF.

V and J are TRBV10-3 and TRBJ2-1; TCRdb's D call of TRBD1 is untestable without DNA. Germline CDR1 and CDR2: ENHRY and SYGVKD. The CDR3 has 14 amino acids. CDR3 protein: CAISEVGGDNEQFF.